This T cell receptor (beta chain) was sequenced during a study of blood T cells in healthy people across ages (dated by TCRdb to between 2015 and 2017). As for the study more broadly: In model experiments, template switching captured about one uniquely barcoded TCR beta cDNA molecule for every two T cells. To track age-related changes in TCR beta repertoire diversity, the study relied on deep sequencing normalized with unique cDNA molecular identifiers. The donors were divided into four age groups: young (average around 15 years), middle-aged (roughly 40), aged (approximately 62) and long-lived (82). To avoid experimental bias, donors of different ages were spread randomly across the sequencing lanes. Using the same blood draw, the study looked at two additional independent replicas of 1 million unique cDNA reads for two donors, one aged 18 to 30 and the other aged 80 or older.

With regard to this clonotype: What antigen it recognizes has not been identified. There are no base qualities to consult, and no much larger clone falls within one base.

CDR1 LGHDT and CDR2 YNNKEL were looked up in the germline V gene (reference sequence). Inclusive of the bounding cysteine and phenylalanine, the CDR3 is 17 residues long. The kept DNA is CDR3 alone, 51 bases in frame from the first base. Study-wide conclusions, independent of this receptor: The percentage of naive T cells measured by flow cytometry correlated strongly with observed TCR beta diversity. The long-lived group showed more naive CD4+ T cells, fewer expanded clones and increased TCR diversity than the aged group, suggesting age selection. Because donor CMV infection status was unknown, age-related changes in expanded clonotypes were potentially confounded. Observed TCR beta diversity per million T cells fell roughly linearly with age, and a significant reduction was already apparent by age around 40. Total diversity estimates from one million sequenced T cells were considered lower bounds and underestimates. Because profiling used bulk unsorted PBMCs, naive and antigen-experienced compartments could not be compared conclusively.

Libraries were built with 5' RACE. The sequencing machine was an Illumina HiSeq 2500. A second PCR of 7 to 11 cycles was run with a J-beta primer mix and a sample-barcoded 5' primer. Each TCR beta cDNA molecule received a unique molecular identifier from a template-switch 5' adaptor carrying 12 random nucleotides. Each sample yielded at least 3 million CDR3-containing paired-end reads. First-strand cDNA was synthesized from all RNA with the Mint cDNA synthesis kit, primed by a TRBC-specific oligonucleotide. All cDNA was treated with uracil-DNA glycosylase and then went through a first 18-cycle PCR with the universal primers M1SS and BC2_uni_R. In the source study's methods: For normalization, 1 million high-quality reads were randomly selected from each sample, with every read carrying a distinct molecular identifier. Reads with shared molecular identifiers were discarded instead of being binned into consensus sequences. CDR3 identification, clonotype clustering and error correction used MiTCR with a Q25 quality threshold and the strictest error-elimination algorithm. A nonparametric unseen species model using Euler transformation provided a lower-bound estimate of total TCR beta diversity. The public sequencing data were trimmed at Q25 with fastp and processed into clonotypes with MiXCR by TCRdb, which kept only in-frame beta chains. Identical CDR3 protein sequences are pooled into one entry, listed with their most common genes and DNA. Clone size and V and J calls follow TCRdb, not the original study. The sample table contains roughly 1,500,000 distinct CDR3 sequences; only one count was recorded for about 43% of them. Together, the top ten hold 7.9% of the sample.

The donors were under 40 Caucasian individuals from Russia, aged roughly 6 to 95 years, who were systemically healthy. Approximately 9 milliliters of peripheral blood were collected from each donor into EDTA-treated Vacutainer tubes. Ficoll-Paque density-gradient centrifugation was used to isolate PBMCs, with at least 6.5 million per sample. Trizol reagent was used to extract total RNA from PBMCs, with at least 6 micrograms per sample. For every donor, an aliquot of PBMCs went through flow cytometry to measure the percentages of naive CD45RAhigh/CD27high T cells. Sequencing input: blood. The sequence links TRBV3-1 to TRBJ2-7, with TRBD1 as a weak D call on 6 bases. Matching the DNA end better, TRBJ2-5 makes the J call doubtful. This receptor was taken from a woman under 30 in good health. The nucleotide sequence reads TGTGCCAGCAGCCAAGCAGTGGGACGAAAAGGGGGAGAGACCCAGTACTTC. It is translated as CASSQAVGRKGGETQYF.